Each of the 30 T cell receptor beta chains below was sequenced from the same sample in a study of T cell changes during pregnancy in multiple sclerosis. The repertoire was sequenced with immunoSEQ multiplex PCR; TCRdb's copy has only in-frame clones and lacks some. This table holds tens of thousands of clones, approximately 92% found once. The sample was CD4+ T cells from peripheral blood mononuclear cells, taken after pregnancy. The receptors shown here come from a female donor in good health, enrolled as a control in a pregnancy study.

This chain connects TRBV29-1 to TRBJ2-5; 10 nucleotides line up with TRBD1. Per germline, CDR1 SQVTM and CDR2 ANQGSEA. The CDR3 sequence is 15 residues long. V dropped 3 bases and J dropped 7; count of bases not matched to a gene: 11. Written as DNA, the CDR3 is TGCAGCGTTGACTCCCGGGACAGGGGTTTTCGGACCCAGTACTTC. Amino acid sequence: CSVDSRDRGFRTQYF.

J is TRBJ1-4 and V is TRBV19; 11 nucleotides match TRBD1. This CDR3 is 13 amino acids long. The ends lost 8 bases at V and 7 bases at J; junction bases unmatched: 3. The germline gives CDR1 LNHDA, CDR2 SQIVND (reference sequence). CDR3 sequence: CASWDRGIEKLFF. The CDR3 nucleotides read TGTGCCAGTTGGGACAGGGGGATTGAAAAACTGTTTTTT.

The J gene is TRBJ2-1, the V gene TRBV25-1; tentative D call: TRBD1 (6 bases). Germline V gene lookup returns CDR1 MGHDK and CDR2 SYGVNS. CDR3 length: 15 amino acids. The V and J ends lost 8 bases and 3 bases respectively, with 17 bases between them. CDR3 nucleotides: TGTGCCAGCCGCGGAGAGACAGGAGACTACAATGAGCAGTTCTTC. This sequence encodes CASRGETGDYNEQFF. The full variable domain, rest sourced from reference TRBV25-1 and TRBJ2-1, is EADIYQTPRYLVIGTGKKITLECSQTMGHDKMYWYQQDPGMELHLIHYSYGVNSTEKGDLSSESTVSRIRTEHFPLTLESARPSHTSQYLCASRGETGDYNEQFFGPGTRLTVL.

The V call is TRBV23-1, the J call TRBJ2-2; TRBD1 matches 9 bases. TRBV23-1 is an open reading frame, and its role is uncertain. Trimming took 4 bases from V and 6 from J; bases not matched to a gene: 9. This CDR3 region has 16 residues. The CDR3 coding sequence is TGCGCCAGCAGTCCCAAGGGCGGGACAGGGCCCGGGGAGCTGTTTTTT. Protein sequence: CASSPKGGTGPGELFF.

V is TRBV28 and J is TRBJ1-5; D is perhaps TRBD1 (6 bases). The V gene's germline CDR1 is MDHEN and CDR2 SYDVKM. This CDR3 is built from 16 residues. V gave up 8 bases and J gave up 9 bases, with 26 bases separating them. CDR3 nucleotides: TGTGCCAGCGGGAAGATGGACAGTTGGGGCCACCCGCCCCAGCATTTT. The encoded protein is CASGKMDSWGHPPQHF.

CDR3 residues: CASSPRTERYNTIYF. CDR3 DNA sequence: TGTGCCAGCTCACCCCGGACAGAGAGATATAACACCATATATTTT. The rearrangement uses TRBV18 and TRBJ1-3; D might be TRBD1 (6 bases). CDR1 is KGHSH, CDR2 LQKENI, per germline. This CDR3 region has 15 residues. Trimming cost V 3 bases and J 7 bases, with 16 bases left between them.

V is TRBV5-4 and J is TRBJ2-5; 7 positions agree with TRBD2. The CDR3 totals 15 residues. The junction had 8 bases not matched to a gene; V was cut back by 3 bases and J by 3 bases. CDR1 is SGHNT and CDR2 is YYREEE in the germline V gene (reference sequence). CDR3 protein: CASSSGGGAEETQYF. CDR3 nucleotide sequence: TGTGCCAGCAGCTCTGGGGGGGGAGCTGAAGAGACCCAGTACTTC.

V and J are TRBV11-2 and TRBJ2-7; 9 bases match TRBD2. Germline loops: CDR1 SGHAT, CDR2 FQNNGV. Trimming at V came to 6 bases and at J to 3 bases, leaving 15 bases not matched to a gene. The CDR3 contains 17 residues. CDR3 coding DNA: TGTGCCAGCAGTCCACGAATCCCCCCTAGCGGGGTCTACGAGCAGTACTTC. The encoded protein is CASSPRIPPSGVYEQYF.

The chain is built from TRBV15 and TRBJ2-5; a weak D match, TRBD1 (6 bases). Per germline, CDR1 LNHNV and CDR2 YYDKDF (reference sequence). Trimming took off 0 bases at V and 1 base at J, with 18 bases between the two ends. This CDR3 is built from 18 residues. The CDR3 loop is CATSRDTIWTEAQETQYF. The CDR3 DNA reads as TGTGCCACCAGCAGAGATACGATATGGACAGAAGCCCAAGAGACCCAGTACTTC.

This clone was seen only a few times. This rearrangement joins TRBV28 to TRBJ2-7; D is uncertain. The CDR3 is 13 amino acids. Germline V gives CDR1 MDHEN, CDR2 SYDVKM. Deletions cut 4 bases from V and 6 bases from J, with 13 bases between. For the CDR3, the DNA is TGTGCCAGCAGTTCTCGGAGTGGCGGCGAGCAGTACTTC. It is translated as CASSSRSGGEQYF.

This clone was seen a handful of times. V and J are TRBV6-1 and TRBJ1-2, with unresolved D. There are 13 residues in the CDR3. The V and J ends lost 7 bases and 4 bases respectively, with 13 bases between them. Germline loops: CDR1 MNHNS, CDR2 SASEGT. CDR3 residues: CASKVQEGYGYTF. Here the CDR3 DNA reads TGTGCCAGCAAAGTTCAAGAGGGCTATGGCTACACCTTC.

V and J are TRBV12-5 and TRBJ1-2, with a tentative D call TRBD1 (5 bases). CDR3 length: 13 amino acids. With 5 bases removed from V and 5 bases from J, the gap between germline ends came to 12 bases. CDR1 is LGHNT and CDR2 is FRNRAP in the germline V gene. DNA for the CDR3: TGTGCTAGTGGTCGGGGGACTGAGTATGGCTACACCTTC. This translates into CASGRGTEYGYTF.

The chain recombines TRBV27 with TRBJ1-5, with D possibly matching TRBD1 (6 bases). Germline CDR1 MNHEY, CDR2 SMNVEV (reference sequence). The CDR3 totals 15 residues. Trimming removed 5 bases at V and 0 bases at J, with 11 bases between. CDR3 loop: CASSRGQYSNQPQHF. The CDR3 DNA reads TGTGCCAGCAGTCGAGGACAGTATAGCAATCAGCCCCAGCATTTT.

The chain employs TRBV5-6 and TRBJ2-1, with D possibly TRBD2 on 6 matching bases. This CDR3 spans 15 amino acids. Per germline, CDR1 SGHDT and CDR2 YYEEEE. V was trimmed by 5 bases and J by 7 bases, leaving 19 bases between them. CDR3 bases: TGTGCCAGCAGACCGAGACTAGGGGTTACGAATGAGCAGTTCTTC. Translated: CASRPRLGVTNEQFF.

The chain uses TRBV2 and TRBJ2-3; the D is unclear. Per germline, CDR1 SNHLY and CDR2 FYNNEI. The CDR3 covers 12 residues. Trimming took off 2 bases at V and 4 bases at J, with 4 bases between the two ends. CDR3 nucleotide sequence: TGTGCCAGCAGTGAACTATCAGATACGCAGTATTTT. Amino acids: CASSELSDTQYF.

The CDR3 here is CASRVGEDYEQYF. The CDR3 coding sequence is TGTGCCAGCAGGGTGGGAGAGGACTACGAGCAGTACTTC. J is TRBJ2-7 and V is TRBV2; D perhaps matches TRBD2 (5 bases). Per germline, CDR1 SNHLY and CDR2 FYNNEI. This CDR3 has 13 amino acids. V lost 6 bases and J lost 3, with 12 bases in between.

The chain uses TRBV7-9 and TRBJ2-5; no clear D. Trimming took off 2 bases at V and 2 bases at J, with 3 bases between the two ends. The CDR3 extends over 12 amino acids. The germline V gene encodes CDR1 SEHNR and CDR2 FQNEAQ (reference sequence). CDR3 protein: CASSLQQETQYF. CDR3 DNA sequence: TGTGCCAGCAGCTTACAGCAAGAGACCCAGTACTTC. The complete variable domain, with remaining parts taken from reference TRBV7-9 and TRBJ2-5, reads DTGVSQNPRHKITKRGQNVTFRCDPISEHNRLYWYRQTLGQGPEFLTYFQNEAQLEKSRLLSDRFSAERPKGSFSTLEIQRTEQGDSAMYLCASSLQQETQYFGPGTRLLVL.

This clone was observed a single time. The chain carries TRBV27 and TRBJ2-3, with D maybe TRBD1 (5 bases). Deletions cut 10 bases from V and 2 bases from J, with 10 bases between. The germline gives CDR1 MNHEY, CDR2 SMNVEV (reference sequence). CDR3 size: 12 residues. CDR3: CANTGHTDTQYF. The CDR3 nucleotides are TGTGCCAATACCGGACACACAGATACGCAGTATTTT.

The chain joins TRBV2 to TRBJ2-2; 13 bases agree with TRBD2. The V gene's germline CDR1 is SNHLY and CDR2 FYNNEI. This CDR3 spans 16 amino acids. J lost 4 bases, V lost 5 bases, and 4 bases had no gene match. This CDR3 is CASSRTSGSSTGELFF. The CDR3 region has the DNA TGTGCCAGCAGTCGGACTAGCGGGAGCTCCACCGGGGAGCTGTTTTTT. Complete variable domain (other parts from reference TRBV2 and TRBJ2-2): EPEVTQTPSHQVTQMGQEVILRCVPISNHLYFYWYRQILGQKVEFLVSFYNNEISEKSEIFDDQFSVERPDGSNFTLKIRSTKLEDSAMYFCASSRTSGSSTGELFFGEGSRLTVL.

This chain joins TRBV28 and TRBJ2-7; D might be TRBD2 (6 bases). Germline V lookup: CDR1 MDHEN, CDR2 SYDVKM. The length of the CDR3 is 13 residues. Trimming took off 7 bases at V and 0 bases at J, with 10 bases between the two ends. The CDR3 nucleotides read TGTGCCAGCATGGAGGGTTTCTCCTACGAGCAGTACTTC. It yields the protein CASMEGFSYEQYF.

This sequence joins TRBV28 and TRBJ2-3, with 11 bases that match TRBD2. CDR1 and CDR2 from the germline V gene are MDHEN and SYDVKM. The CDR3 extends over 15 amino acids. With 5 bases clipped from V and 1 base from J, the junction kept 2 bases outside the gene matches. CDR3: CASSVLAGGTDTQYF. DNA of the CDR3: TGTGCCAGCAGTGTACTAGCGGGAGGCACAGATACGCAGTATTTT.

The chain employs TRBV28 and TRBJ1-2; D is perhaps TRBD1 (6 bases). In germline, CDR1 is MDHEN, CDR2 SYDVKM. The CDR3 is 13 amino acids. V lost 2 bases to trimming and J lost 7 bases, with 11 bases between them. The CDR3 here is CASSLAGAAGYTF. DNA for the CDR3: TGTGCCAGCAGTTTAGCGGGGGCTGCTGGCTACACCTTC.

A single count supports this clone. This chain joins TRBV7-3 and TRBJ2-1, with D perhaps TRBD1 (5 bases). V was cut by 4 bases and J by 9 bases, with 16 bases left in between. Germline lookup yields CDR1 SGHTA and CDR2 FQGTGA. The CDR3 is made up of 14 amino acids. Here the CDR3 reads CASSSDSPTGEQFF. The CDR3 coding sequence is TGTGCCAGCAGCTCAGACTCACCCACAGGTGAGCAGTTCTTC.

This chain connects TRBV2 to TRBJ1-1; D ambiguous. This CDR3 comprises 13 residues. Looked up from germline, CDR1 is SNHLY and CDR2 is FYNNEI. Trimming left V 11 bases short and J 0 bases short, with 13 bases between. The CDR3 protein is CASGLVMNTEAFF. CDR3 sequence (DNA): TGTGCCTCAGGACTGGTGATGAACACTGAAGCTTTCTTT.

The rearrangement uses TRBV7-2 and TRBJ1-1; 7 bases map to TRBD1. Germline-derived CDR1 and CDR2 are SGHTA and FQGNSA. The CDR3 has 15 residues. J lost 11 bases, V lost 5 bases, and 17 bases had no gene match. CDR3 in amino acids: CASSPDLRDSKRAFF. As DNA, the CDR3 is TGTGCCAGCAGCCCGGACCTCCGGGACAGCAAGCGGGCTTTCTTT.

The chain has TRBV5-1 and TRBJ2-3; 9 nucleotides match TRBD1. This CDR3 is 16 amino acids long. Per the germline V gene, CDR1 is SGHRS and CDR2 is YFSETQ. V was clipped by 4 bases and J by 5 bases; unmatched bases: 11. CDR3 loop: CASSGGQGRIIDTQYF. The CDR3 region has the DNA TGCGCCAGCAGCGGGGGACAGGGTAGGATAATAGATACGCAGTATTTT.

The chain combines TRBV20-1 with TRBJ2-3; D unresolved. V was trimmed by 5 bases and J by 4 bases, leaving 7 bases between them. Germline values: CDR1 DFQATT, CDR2 SNEGSKA (reference sequence). The CDR3 extends over 11 amino acids. The chain's CDR3 is CSAVTADTQYF. CDR3 DNA sequence: TGCAGTGCTGTGACTGCAGATACGCAGTATTTT.

J is TRBJ1-3 and V is TRBV9; D is unclear. Trimming left V 0 bases short and J 7 bases short, with 20 bases between. CDR3 size: 17 residues. CDR1 and CDR2 (germline): SGDLS, YYNGEE. CDR3 protein: CASSVVGGGPRGNTIYF. CDR3 sequence (DNA): TGTGCCAGCAGCGTAGTCGGTGGAGGGCCCCGAGGGAACACCATATATTTT.

This rearrangement joins TRBV2 to TRBJ1-4, with D possibly TRBD1 on 5 matching bases. With 8 bases removed from V and 2 bases from J, the gap between germline ends came to 18 bases. The CDR3 extends over 16 amino acids. Germline CDR1 and CDR2: SNHLY and FYNNEI. The CDR3 sequence: CASFRGLGATNEKLFF. The CDR3 DNA sequence: TGTGCCAGCTTTCGGGGGTTAGGGGCGACTAATGAAAAACTGTTTTTT.

The chain recombines TRBV6-4 with TRBJ2-3; no clear D. CDR3 length equals 13 residues. Trimming cost V 3 bases and J 2 bases, with 6 bases left between them. The germline V gene encodes CDR1 MRHNA and CDR2 SNTAGT. CDR3 DNA sequence: TGTGCCAGCAGTGAGAGTTTCACAGATACGCAGTATTTT. Translation gives CASSESFTDTQYF.